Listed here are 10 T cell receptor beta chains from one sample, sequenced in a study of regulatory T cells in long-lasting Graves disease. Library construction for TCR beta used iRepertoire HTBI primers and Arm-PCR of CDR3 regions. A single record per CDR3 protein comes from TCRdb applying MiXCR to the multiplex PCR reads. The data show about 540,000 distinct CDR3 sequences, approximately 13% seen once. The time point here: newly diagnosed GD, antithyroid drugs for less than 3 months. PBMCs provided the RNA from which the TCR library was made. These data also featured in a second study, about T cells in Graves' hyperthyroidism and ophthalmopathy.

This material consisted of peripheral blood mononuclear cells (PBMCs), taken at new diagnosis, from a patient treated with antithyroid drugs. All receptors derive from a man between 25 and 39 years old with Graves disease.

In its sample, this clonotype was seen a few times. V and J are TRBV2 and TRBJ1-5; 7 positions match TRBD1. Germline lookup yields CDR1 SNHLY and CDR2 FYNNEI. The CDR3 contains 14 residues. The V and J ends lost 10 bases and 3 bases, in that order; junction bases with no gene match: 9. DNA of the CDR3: TGTGCCACTCAGGGGGACGGATACAATCAGCCCCAGCATTTT. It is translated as CATQGDGYNQPQHF.

The DNA for the CDR3 is TGCGCCAGCAGTCAGGGGCGGGTGAACACTGAAGCTTTCTTT. Its protein product is CASSQGRVNTEAFF. The chain employs TRBV10-2 and TRBJ1-1; tentatively, D is TRBD1 (6 bases). The CDR3 contains 14 residues. V was pared by 5 bases and J by 0 bases, with 10 bases between. Germline CDR1 WSHSY, CDR2 SAAADI.

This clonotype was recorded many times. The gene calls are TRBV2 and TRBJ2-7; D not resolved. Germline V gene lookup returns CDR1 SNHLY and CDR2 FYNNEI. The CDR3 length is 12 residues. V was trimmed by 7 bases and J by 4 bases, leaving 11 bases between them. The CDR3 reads CASTRLQYEQYF. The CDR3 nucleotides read TGTGCCAGCACCCGACTTCAATACGAGCAGTACTTC.

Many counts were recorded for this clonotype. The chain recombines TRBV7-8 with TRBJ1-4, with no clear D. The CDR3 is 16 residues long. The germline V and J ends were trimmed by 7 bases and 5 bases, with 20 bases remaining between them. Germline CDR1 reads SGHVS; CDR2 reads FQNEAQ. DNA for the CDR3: TGTGCCAGCACCCTAGGAGCAGGCCACCAAAATGAAAAACTGTTTTTT. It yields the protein CASTLGAGHQNEKLFF.

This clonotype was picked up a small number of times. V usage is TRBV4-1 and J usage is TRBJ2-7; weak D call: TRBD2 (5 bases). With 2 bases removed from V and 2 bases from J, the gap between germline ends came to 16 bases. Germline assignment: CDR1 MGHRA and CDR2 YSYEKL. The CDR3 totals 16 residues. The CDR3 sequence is CASSQPIAQRPYEQYF. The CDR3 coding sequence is TGCGCCAGCAGCCAACCTATAGCGCAACGACCCTACGAGCAGTACTTC.

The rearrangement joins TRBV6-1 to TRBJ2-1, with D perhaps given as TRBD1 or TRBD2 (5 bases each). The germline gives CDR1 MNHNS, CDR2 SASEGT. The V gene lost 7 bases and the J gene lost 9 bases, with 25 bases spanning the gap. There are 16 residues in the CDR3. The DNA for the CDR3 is TGTGCCAGCACTATAAGGAATAGCGCTGCGAGGGGTGAGCAGTTCTTC. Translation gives CASTIRNSAARGEQFF.

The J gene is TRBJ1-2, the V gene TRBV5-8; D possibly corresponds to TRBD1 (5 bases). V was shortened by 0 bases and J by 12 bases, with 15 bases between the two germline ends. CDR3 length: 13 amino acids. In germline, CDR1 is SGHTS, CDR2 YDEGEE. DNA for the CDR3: TGTGCCAGCAGCTTGGAGACAGCCGGTAGGGACACCTTC. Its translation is CASSLETAGRDTF.

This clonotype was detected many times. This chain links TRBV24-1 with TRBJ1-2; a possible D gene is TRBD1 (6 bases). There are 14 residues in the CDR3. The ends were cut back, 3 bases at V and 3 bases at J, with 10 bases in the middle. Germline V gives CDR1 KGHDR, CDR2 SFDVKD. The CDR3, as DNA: TGTGCCACCAGTGATCCCGGGGGCGACTATGGCTACACCTTC. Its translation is CATSDPGGDYGYTF.

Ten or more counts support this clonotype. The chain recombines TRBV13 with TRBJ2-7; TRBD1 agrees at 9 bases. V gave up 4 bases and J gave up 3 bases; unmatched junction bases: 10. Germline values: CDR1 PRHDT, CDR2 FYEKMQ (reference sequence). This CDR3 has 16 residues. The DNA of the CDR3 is TGTGCCAGCAGCTCCGGGTACAGGGGGCTAGTCTACGAGCAGTACTTC. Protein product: CASSSGYRGLVYEQYF.

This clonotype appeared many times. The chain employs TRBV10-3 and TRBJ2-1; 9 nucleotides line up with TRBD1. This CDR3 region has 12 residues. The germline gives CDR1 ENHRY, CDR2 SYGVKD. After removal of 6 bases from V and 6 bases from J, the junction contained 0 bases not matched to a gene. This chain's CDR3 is CAIRDRGNEQFF. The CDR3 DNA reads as TGTGCCATCAGGGACAGGGGCAATGAGCAGTTCTTC.